The rows below give T cell receptor beta chains drawn from one sample of a study of blood T cell repertoires in COVID-19. The protocol was immunoSEQ multiplex PCR, while the TCRdb copy is restricted to in-frame clones and leaves out a portion. Here the sample spans about 180,000 clones, around four fifths being singletons. The specimen sequenced was peripheral blood. The receptors come from a woman between 40 and 50 years old with COVID-19, enrolled during active disease. Each CDR3 is given with its conserved first and last residue. Fields, in order: V gene, CDR3 protein.

TRBV3-1/TRBV3-2,CASSQDWTDDTDTQYF
TRBV5-1,CASSRLGGGKETQYF
TRBV3-1/TRBV3-2,CASSIRLAGVGNEQFF
TRBV5-1,CASSLGQNTNSPLHF
TRBV9,CASSVARENNEQFF
TRBV5-4,CASSLGRGVNTEAFF
TRBV11-2,CASSTGQGLSSPLHF
TRBV7-8,CASSQTSGRVDTQYF
TRBV6-6,CASSYNRETEAFF
TRBV5-6,CASSSRGLPNYGYTF
TRBV7-2,CASTTLPADTQYF
TRBV11-2,CASSLATGFSQPQHF
TRBV5-1,CASSLAAGLAGNNEQFF
TRBV6-5,CASRSGGSTEAFF
TRBV18,CASSPPGSGGYEQYF
TRBV10-1,CATAGNYGYTF
TRBV10-1,CASQGLGGAEAFF
TRBV21-1,CASSKGLGQGPVPGDEQFF
TRBV5-4,CASSRQGQYGYTF
TRBV7-2,CASSSRTGINGYTF
TRBV6-4,CASSPSAEETQYF
TRBV7-3,CASSRSGLPNNEQFF